Given below is one T cell receptor beta chain in context. Its antigen is undetermined. This record belongs to a study of T-cell reconstitution after alpha-beta-depleted transplantation in children. Overall study findings and caveats: In patients about two months after transplant, alpha-beta T cells reportedly arose from several hundred expanded graft clones. Surviving recipient cells, namely T cells and thymic progenitors, were the source of high day-60 TCRbeta diversity in some patients. A year post-transplant, T-cell counts and diversity derived mostly from newly produced T cells.

The CDR3 has 16 residues. The V segment lost 6 bases and the J segment 8 bases; nucleotides outside the gene matches: 11. Preparing the TCRbeta library involved the use of unique molecular identifiers. TCRdb itself ran the PCR reads through MiXCR, one entry per CDR3 protein. The table shows about a million distinct CDR3 sequences, with roughly 31% occurring only once. This sequence originates from a boy younger than two who had a stem cell transplant for SCID, so the T cells may come from the graft donor. This chain connects TRBV12-3 or TRBV12-4 to TRBJ2-1; 12 nucleotides line up with TRBD1. This specimen consisted of PBMCs, mostly from graft donor cells, obtained 360 days after TCRalphabeta/CD19-depleted stem cell transplant. The CDR3 coding sequence is TGTGCCAGCAGCCCTTTACCGGGACAGGGGGCGGATGAGCAGTTCTTC. Translation: CASSPLPGQGADEQFF.